A single T cell receptor (beta chain) is shown here with its context. These data come from a study of blood T cell repertoires in COVID-19. Germline-derived CDR1 and CDR2 are ENHRY and SYGVKD. The CDR3 has 17 residues. J was trimmed by 3 bases and V by 9 bases; bases with no gene match: 11. Grouping used clinical history reported by participants in a survey and questionnaire. Only in-frame clones appear in the TCRdb table, and some are missing; sequencing was by immunoSEQ multiplex PCR. The table shows some 200,000 clones, with approximately 85% occurring only once. This clonotype originated in a man aged 35 to 55 who had recovered from COVID-19. The genes are TRBV10-3 and TRBJ2-1; 13 nucleotides agree with TRBD2. The sample comprised PBMCs or T cells enriched from blood (not recorded which). The CDR3 loop is CAIMRTSGSRDYNEQFF. The DNA of the CDR3 is TGTGCCATAATGAGGACTAGCGGGAGCAGGGACTACAATGAGCAGTTCTTC.